This T cell receptor (beta chain) was captured by sequencing in a study of beta chain features in type 1 diabetes. Whole-study findings and limits: VDJ junctions sequenced from type 1 diabetes patients showed fewer insertions and more deletions.

This clone was seen a handful of times. The antigen is undetermined. The V and J ends lost 3 bases and 0 bases, in that order; junction bases with no gene match: 3. The CDR3 sequence is 14 residues long. The V gene's germline CDR1 is SGDLS and CDR2 YYNGEE. The sequenced template was cDNA made from the entire isolated RNA. Libraries were prepared by immunoSEQ multiplex PCR; TCRdb keeps only in-frame clonotypes and omits some of them. Of hundreds of thousands of clones detected, around 12% appear once; the ten largest clones hold around 0.015%. This TCR derives from a man younger than 35 in good health. The sequencing input was naive CD4+ T cells from blood. This chain joins TRBV9 and TRBJ2-7, with TRBD1 identical over 7 bases. The DNA for the CDR3 is TGTGCCAGCAGCGCTAGGGACAGCTCCTACGAGCAGTACTTC. This encodes CASSARDSSYEQYF.